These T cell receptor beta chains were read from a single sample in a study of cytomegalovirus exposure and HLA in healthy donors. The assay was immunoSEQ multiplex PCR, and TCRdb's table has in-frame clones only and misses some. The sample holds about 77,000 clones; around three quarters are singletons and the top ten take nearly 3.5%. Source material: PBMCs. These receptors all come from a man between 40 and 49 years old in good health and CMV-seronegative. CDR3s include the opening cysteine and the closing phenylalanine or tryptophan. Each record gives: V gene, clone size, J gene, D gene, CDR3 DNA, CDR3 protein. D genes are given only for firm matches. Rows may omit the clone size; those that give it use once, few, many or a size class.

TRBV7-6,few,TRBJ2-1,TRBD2,TGTGCCAGCAGCAACCGGGACTATGCCTACAATGAGCAGTTCTTC,CASSNRDYAYNEQFF
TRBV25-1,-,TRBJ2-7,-,TGTGCCAGCAGTGTACCGGGAGTCTACGAGCAGTACTTC,CASSVPGVYEQYF
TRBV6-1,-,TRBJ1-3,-,TGTGCCAGCAGTGAGAGCTCGGGTGCCTTCGGAAACACCATATATTTT,CASSESSGAFGNTIYF
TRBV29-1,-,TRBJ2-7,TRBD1,TGCAGCGTTGAGTTTGGGGGACAGGGGGTTTTCTCCTACGAGCAGTACTTC,CSVEFGGQGVFSYEQYF
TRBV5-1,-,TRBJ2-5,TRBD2,TGCGCCAGCAGCCAGGGACTAGCGTTGGGGCAAGAGACCCAGTACTTC,CASSQGLALGQETQYF
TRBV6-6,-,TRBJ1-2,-,TGTGCCAGCAGTTCACAGCCTTTCTATGGCTACACCTTC,CASSSQPFYGYTF
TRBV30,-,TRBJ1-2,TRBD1,TGTGCCTGGAGTCTGGTACGGGCAGGGGGCAGTGGCTACACCTTC,CAWSLVRAGGSGYTF
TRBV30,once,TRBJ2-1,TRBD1,TGTGCCTGGCACAGGGGGCGCCGGGACAATGAGCAGTTCTTC,CAWHRGRRDNEQFF
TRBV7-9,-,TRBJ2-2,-,TGTGCCAGCAGCTTGGGACTACCCAGGGGAACCGAGGAGCTGTTTTTT,CASSLGLPRGTEELFF
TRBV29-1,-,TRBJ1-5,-,TGCAGCGTTGCGACAGGTTCCTATAGCAATCAGCCCCAGCATTTT,CSVATGSYSNQPQHF
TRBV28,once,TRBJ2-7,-,TGTGCCAGCAGTTGGCCAACCTACGAGCAGTACTTC,CASSWPTYEQYF
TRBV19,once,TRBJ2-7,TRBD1,TGTGCCAGTTCCGTGTCCGGGACAGGGAGGTACGAGCAGTACTTC,CASSVSGTGRYEQYF
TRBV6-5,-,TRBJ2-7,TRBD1,TGTGCCAGCAGTTACGGATGGACAGGGTTCGAGCAGTACTTC,CASSYGWTGFEQYF
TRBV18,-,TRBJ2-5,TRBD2,TGTGCCAGCTCTCCTAATAGCGGGGGCCTCCAAGAGACCCAGTACTTC,CASSPNSGGLQETQYF
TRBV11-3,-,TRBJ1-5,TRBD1,TGTGCCAGCAGCCCCCGGGACAGGGGGGTACTTGTAAATCAGCCCCAGCATTTT,CASSPRDRGVLVNQPQHF
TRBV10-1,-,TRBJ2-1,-,TGCGCCAGCAGTGAGTTCTTAGGCAGACAAAAGGGAGATGAGCAGTTCTTC,CASSEFLGRQKGDEQFF
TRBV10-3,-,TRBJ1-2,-,TGTGCCATCAGTGAGGGACAGTTTAACTATGGCTACACCTTC,CAISEGQFNYGYTF
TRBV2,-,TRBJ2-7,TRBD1,TGTGCCAGCAGTGAAACCGGGACAGACTCCTACGAGCAGTACTTC,CASSETGTDSYEQYF
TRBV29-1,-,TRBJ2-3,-,TGCAGCGTTGTGTCTTGGCGGGGTAGCACAGATACGCAGTATTTT,CSVVSWRGSTDTQYF
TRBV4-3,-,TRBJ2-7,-,TGCGCCAGCAGCCAAAGCGTGCGCGCTCCTCGGCAGTACTTC,CASSQSVRAPRQYF
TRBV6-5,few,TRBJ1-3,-,TGTGCCAGCACAGGCTCTGGAAACACCATATATTTT,CASTGSGNTIYF
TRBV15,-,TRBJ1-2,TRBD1,TGTGCCACCAGCGCCCGAGGACAGGGGGACTATGGCTACACCTTC,CATSARGQGDYGYTF